The 10 T cell receptor beta chains in this list originate from one sample, sequenced in a study of T cell responses to AZD1222 COVID-19 vaccine. The assay was immunoSEQ multiplex PCR, and TCRdb's table has in-frame clones only and misses some. The sample holds roughly 120,000 clones, about nine tenths seen once. The sample consisted of peripheral blood, taken on day 0 of AZD1222 vaccination. These receptors were collected from an adult in good health.

The gene calls are TRBV7-3 and TRBJ2-3; possibly TRBD2 for D (7 bases). With 4 bases removed from V and 4 bases from J, the gap between germline ends came to 9 bases. Germline values: CDR1 SGHTA, CDR2 FQGTGA. This CDR3 region has 13 residues. The CDR3 bases are TGTGCCAGCAGCTGGGGGGGGCCAGATACGCAGTATTTT. This gives the protein CASSWGGPDTQYF.

This rearrangement joins TRBV19 to TRBJ1-5; D remains ambiguous. CDR3 size: 12 residues. The V gene lost 3 bases and the J gene lost 1 base, with 1 base spanning the gap. CDR1 and CDR2 from the germline V gene are LNHDA and SQIVND (reference sequence). Here the CDR3 reads CASSISNQPQHF. DNA for the CDR3: TGTGCCAGTAGTATCAGCAATCAGCCCCAGCATTTT.

The V call is TRBV7-2, the J call TRBJ1-2; the match to TRBD1 covers 8 bases. V shed 5 bases, J shed 4 bases, and the junction held 12 bases outside the gene matches. The germline gives CDR1 SGHTA, CDR2 FQGNSA. CDR3 length: 16 residues. The CDR3 bases are TGTGCCAGCAGCGCACGGCAGGGGGCCTCTAGCTATGGCTACACCTTC. It specifies CASSARQGASSYGYTF.

This chain links TRBV7-8 with TRBJ2-7, with D perhaps TRBD1 or TRBD2 (7 bases each). CDR1 is SGHVS and CDR2 is FQNEAQ in the germline V gene. Trimming left V 5 bases short and J 4 bases short, with 12 bases between. The CDR3 consists of 13 residues. CDR3 region: CASSQGGSYEQYF. The CDR3 DNA follows: TGTGCCAGCAGCCAGGGGGGGAGTTACGAGCAGTACTTC.

The V call is TRBV6-5, the J call TRBJ2-1, with D perhaps TRBD1 or TRBD2 (5 bases each). The CDR3 sequence is 13 residues long. Trimming shortened V by 8 bases and J by 9 bases, and 17 bases separated the two germline ends. Germline assignment: CDR1 MNHEY and CDR2 SVGAGI. The DNA of the CDR3 is TGTGCCAGCCTCGTTGGGGGTTTTCGTGAGCAGTTCTTC. The encoded protein is CASLVGGFREQFF.

The V and J genes are TRBV7-9 and TRBJ1-2; 9 nucleotides line up with TRBD1. Germline CDR1 and CDR2: SEHNR and FQNEAQ (reference sequence). CDR3 size: 16 residues. J was trimmed by 0 bases and V by 5 bases; bases with no gene match: 7. CDR3 sequence reads: CASSPGQGIANYGYTF. The CDR3 DNA follows: TGTGCCAGCAGCCCTGGACAGGGGATAGCTAACTATGGCTACACCTTC.

V and J are TRBV7-2 and TRBJ1-1; D unclear. The CDR3 totals 14 residues. The germline V gene encodes CDR1 SGHTA and CDR2 FQGNSA. V lost 1 base to trimming and J lost 0 bases, with 6 bases between them. CDR3 in amino acids: CASSLVGMNTEAFF. CDR3 DNA sequence: TGTGCCAGCAGCTTAGTTGGGATGAACACTGAAGCTTTCTTT.

The J gene is TRBJ1-5, the V gene TRBV11-3; a weak D match, TRBD1 (5 bases). The CDR3 totals 16 residues. The germline V and J ends were trimmed by 7 bases and 0 bases, with 16 bases remaining between them. CDR1 and CDR2 from the germline V gene are SGHNT and YENEEA. The CDR3 loop reads CASNKDKPYSNQPQHF. CDR3 nucleotide sequence: TGTGCCAGCAATAAGGACAAACCGTATAGCAATCAGCCCCAGCATTTT.

This chain uses TRBV10-2 with TRBJ2-3, with no clear D. The germline V gene has CDR1 WSHSY and CDR2 SAAADI. The CDR3 is 15 amino acids. Trimming stripped 2 bases from V and 2 bases from J, with 11 bases between. CDR3: CASSEPHRYTDTQYF. CDR3 nucleotide sequence: TGCGCCAGCAGTGAGCCTCACAGATACACAGATACGCAGTATTTT.

This sequence joins TRBV10-2 and TRBJ1-4; 9 positions agree with TRBD1. J was trimmed by 8 bases and V by 6 bases; bases with no gene match: 7. The CDR3 has 14 residues. Germline assignment: CDR1 WSHSY and CDR2 SAAADI. The DNA of the CDR3 is TGCGCCAGCAGCCCGACAGGGGGTATAGAAAAACTGTTTTTT. This encodes CASSPTGGIEKLFF.